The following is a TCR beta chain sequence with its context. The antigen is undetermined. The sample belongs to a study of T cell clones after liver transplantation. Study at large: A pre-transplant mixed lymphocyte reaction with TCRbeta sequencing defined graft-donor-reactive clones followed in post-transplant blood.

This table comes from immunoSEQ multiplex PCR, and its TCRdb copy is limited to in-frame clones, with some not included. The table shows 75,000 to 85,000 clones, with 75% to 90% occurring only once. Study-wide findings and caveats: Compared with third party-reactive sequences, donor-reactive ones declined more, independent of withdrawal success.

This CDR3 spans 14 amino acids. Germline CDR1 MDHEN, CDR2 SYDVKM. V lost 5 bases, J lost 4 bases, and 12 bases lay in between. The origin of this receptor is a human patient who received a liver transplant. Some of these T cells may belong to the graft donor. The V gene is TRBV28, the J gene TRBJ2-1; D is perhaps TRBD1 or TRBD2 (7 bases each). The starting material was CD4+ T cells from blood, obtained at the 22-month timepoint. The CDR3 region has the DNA TGTGCCAGCAGTCTCAGGGGGGGATACAATGAGCAGTTCTTC. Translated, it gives CASSLRGGYNEQFF.